The 27 T cell receptor beta chains in this list originate from one sample, sequenced in a study of T cells in localized non-small cell lung cancer. TCRdb's table, derived via immunoSEQ multiplex PCR, lists solely in-frame clones and lacks some. The sample yields some 25,000 clones, more than 85% seen once. Sample: peripheral blood, taken before any cancer treatment. These receptors were taken from a woman aged 40-75 years with stage I lung adenocarcinoma.

J is TRBJ2-2 and V is TRBV6-5; D gene ambiguous. The CDR3 sequence is 15 residues long. Deletions cut 6 bases from V and 4 bases from J, with 15 bases between. Per germline, CDR1 MNHEY and CDR2 SVGAGI. In DNA form, the CDR3 reads TGTGCCAGCAGGGACGCCCGGTTGAGCACCGGGGAGCTGTTTTTT. Translated: CASRDARLSTGELFF.

The rearrangement links TRBV11-2 to TRBJ2-5, with a weak D call TRBD1 (5 bases). The V gene's germline CDR1 is SGHAT and CDR2 FQNNGV. This CDR3 has 13 amino acids. Trimming removed 6 bases from V and 1 base from J, with 9 bases in between. In nucleotides, the CDR3 is TGTGCCAGCAGTTCACAGGTCCAAGAGACCCAGTACTTC. Residues: CASSSQVQETQYF.

J is TRBJ2-7 and V is TRBV27; TRBD2 might be the D (5 bases). V lost 5 bases and J lost 2, with 16 bases in between. The CDR3 sequence is 15 residues long. The germline CDR1 and CDR2 sequences are MNHEY and SMNVEV (reference sequence). The CDR3 bases are TGTGCCAGCAGTCCCTTTGGGGAGAAAGCCTACGAGCAGTACTTC. This gives the protein CASSPFGEKAYEQYF.

This clone was seen a handful of times. The rearrangement links TRBV19 to TRBJ2-2; possible D gene TRBD1, 6 bases. The V gene lost 4 bases and the J gene lost 1 base, with 7 bases spanning the gap. Germline CDR1 LNHDA, CDR2 SQIVND (reference sequence). The CDR3 consists of 14 residues. The chain's CDR3 is CASSSRGNTGELFF. In DNA form, the CDR3 reads TGTGCCAGTAGTAGCAGGGGGAACACCGGGGAGCTGTTTTTT.

The chain links TRBV6-1 to TRBJ1-1; D call uncertain. Germline CDR1 is MNHNS and CDR2 is SASEGT. The V end lost 1 base, the J end lost 6 bases, and 3 bases lay between the germline ends. The CDR3 runs to 11 residues. In nucleotides, the CDR3 is TGTGCCAGCAGTGAAGTTTCTGAAGCTTTCTTT. It specifies CASSEVSEAFF.

This chain uses TRBV7-6 with TRBJ2-5; 13 bases fit TRBD2. V lost 6 bases, J lost 5 bases, and 9 bases stayed unmatched. Germline V CDR1 and CDR2: SGHVS, FNYEAQ. This CDR3 has 16 residues. In nucleotides, the CDR3 is TGTGCCAGCAGTCCAACTAGCGGGAGGGTCGGGGAGACCCAGTACTTC. As protein: CASSPTSGRVGETQYF.

The genes are TRBV5-1 and TRBJ2-5, with D tentatively TRBD1 or TRBD2 (5 bases each). Deletions cut 5 bases from V and 7 bases from J, with 21 bases between. The CDR3 extends over 15 amino acids. From germline, CDR1 is SGHRS and CDR2 YFSETQ. The CDR3 loop reads CASSLRGDPAGTQYF. CDR3 bases: TGCGCCAGCAGTCTCCGAGGGGACCCGGCGGGGACCCAGTACTTC.

This clone is judged hyperexpanded. The rearrangement links TRBV19 to TRBJ2-1; 13 bases are a match to TRBD2. CDR3 size: 15 residues. In germline, CDR1 is LNHDA, CDR2 SQIVND (reference sequence). V shed 4 bases, J shed 7 bases, and the junction held 4 bases outside the gene matches. Here the CDR3 DNA reads TGTGCCAGTAGTAGGACTAGCGGGAGCCTAAATGAGCAGTTCTTC. It codes for CASSRTSGSLNEQFF.

In regard to this clone: A read error may produce the germline difference seen at one junction end. The chain has TRBV7-3 and TRBJ2-7, with 12 bases aligning to TRBD2. The CDR3 contains 13 residues. Germline V lookup: CDR1 SGHTA, CDR2 FQGTGA. Here the CDR3 reads CASSLTSGSVMDF. The CDR3, as DNA: TGTGCCAGCAGCTTGACTAGCGGGAGTGTGATGGACTTC. Combining the CDR3 with reference TRBV7-3 and TRBJ2-7 gives the whole variable domain GAGVSQTPSNKVTEKGKYVELRCDPISGHTALYWYRQSLGQGPEFLIYFQGTGAADDSGLPNDRFFAVRPEGSVSTLKIQRTERGDSAVYLCASSLTSGSVMDFGPGTRLTVT.

The chain couples TRBV28 to TRBJ2-7; 12 positions agree with TRBD1. V lost 6 bases and J lost 6; bases outside the gene matches: 6. CDR3 length: 14 residues. Germline V gene sequence: CDR1 MDHEN, CDR2 SYDVKM. Here the CDR3 reads CASRPPGQGAEQYF. The CDR3 DNA reads TGTGCCAGCAGACCGCCGGGACAGGGGGCCGAGCAGTACTTC.

The chain carries TRBV18 and TRBJ2-2; TRBD2 might be the D (6 bases). The CDR3 totals 13 residues. Trimming cost V 3 bases and J 6 bases, with 8 bases left between them. The germline CDR1 and CDR2 sequences are KGHSH and LQKENI. The CDR3 here is CASSPGGSGELFF. The CDR3 coding sequence is TGTGCCAGCTCACCTGGAGGGTCCGGGGAGCTGTTTTTT.

The rearrangement joins TRBV5-4 to TRBJ1-2; D is uncertain. V dropped 5 bases and J dropped 8 bases, with 16 bases sitting between them. The germline gives CDR1 SGHNT, CDR2 YYREEE (reference sequence). CDR3 length: 13 amino acids. The CDR3 protein is CASRETREDGYTF. The DNA for the CDR3 is TGTGCCAGCAGGGAAACTAGGGAGGACGGCTACACCTTC.

This clone showed up just once. J is TRBJ2-5 and V is TRBV11-2; TRBD2 matches at 8 bases. V was pared by 0 bases and J by 5 bases, with 8 bases of the junction left unmatched. The CDR3 is 16 residues long. Germline CDR1 reads SGHAT; CDR2 reads FQNNGV. The CDR3: CASSLDPGGPRETQYF. In nucleotides, the CDR3 is TGTGCCAGCAGCTTAGATCCGGGAGGGCCGAGGGAGACCCAGTACTTC.

The sample holds one count of this clone. The gene calls are TRBV30 and TRBJ1-3, with D possibly TRBD1 on 5 matching bases. Germline lookup yields CDR1 GTSNPN and CDR2 SVGIG (reference sequence). CDR3 length: 14 residues. Trimming stripped 1 base from V and 4 bases from J, with 11 bases between. The CDR3 loop is CAWSGGFGGNTIYF. In DNA form, the CDR3 reads TGTGCCTGGAGTGGGGGGTTCGGAGGAAACACCATATATTTT.

This rearrangement joins TRBV19 to TRBJ2-2; D possibly uses TRBD1 or TRBD2 (5 bases each). The V end was cut by 5 bases, the J end by 1 base, with 8 bases between. CDR3 length: 14 residues. Germline assignment: CDR1 LNHDA and CDR2 SQIVND (reference sequence). The CDR3 region is CASSRDGNTGELFF. CDR3 coding DNA: TGTGCCAGTAGTCGGGACGGGAACACCGGGGAGCTGTTTTTT.

The table lists this clone with a few counts. The chain uses TRBV7-6 and TRBJ2-7; D is ambiguous. V was clipped by 1 base and J by 2 bases, with 6 bases between them. CDR1 is SGHVS, CDR2 FNYEAQ, per germline. CDR3 length: 13 residues. CDR3 in DNA: TGTGCCAGCAGCTTAGAAGCCCCCTACGAGCAGTACTTC. It translates to CASSLEAPYEQYF. Combining the CDR3 with reference TRBV7-6 and TRBJ2-7 gives the whole variable domain GAGVSQSPRYKVTKRGQDVALRCDPISGHVSLYWYRQALGQGPEFLTYFNYEAQQDKSGLPNDRFSAERPEGSISTLTIQRTEQRDSAMYRCASSLEAPYEQYFGPGTRLTVT.

The V call is TRBV6-5, the J call TRBJ2-5, with D possibly matching TRBD1 (5 bases). Deletions cut 7 bases from V and 5 bases from J, with 5 bases between. This CDR3 has 10 amino acids. Germline CDR1 reads MNHEY; CDR2 reads SVGAGI. This CDR3 reads CASKGETQYF. For the CDR3, the DNA is TGTGCCAGCAAGGGGGAGACCCAGTACTTC.

This sequence joins TRBV7-6 and TRBJ2-2; perhaps TRBD2 as D (6 bases). V was clipped by 4 bases and J by 0 bases, with 15 bases between them. The CDR3 covers 17 residues. CDR1 is SGHVS, CDR2 FNYEAQ, per germline. CDR3 nucleotide sequence: TGTGCCAGCAGCTCACCGATAGCGGACCCGAACACCGGGGAGCTGTTTTTT. Amino acid sequence: CASSSPIADPNTGELFF.

The gene calls are TRBV5-1 and TRBJ2-2; TRBD1 is a possible D gene (6 bases). Between the trimmed V and J ends, which lost 2 bases and 7 bases, there was a span of 12 bases. Germline CDR1 is SGHRS and CDR2 is YFSETQ. The CDR3 sequence is 14 residues long. This chain's CDR3 is CASSFQQGSGELFF. Written as DNA, the CDR3 is TGCGCCAGCAGCTTCCAACAGGGTAGCGGGGAGCTGTTTTTT.

Regarding this clone: One end of the junction varies from germline; a read error may be responsible. The V gene is TRBV27, the J gene TRBJ1-1; D possibly corresponds to TRBD1 (6 bases). The CDR3 loop spans 14 amino acids. From germline, CDR1 is MNHEY and CDR2 SMNVEV (reference sequence). The CDR3 region is CASRLWGGATEAFF. For the CDR3, the DNA is TGTGCCAGCAGATTATGGGGGGGGGCCACTGAAGCTTTCTTT.

The V call is TRBV5-1, the J call TRBJ2-3; D uncertain. The CDR3 has 15 residues. CDR1 is SGHRS, CDR2 YFSETQ, per germline. V was clipped by 8 bases and J by 2 bases, with 18 bases between them. CDR3 nucleotides: TGCGCCAGTTCCGAAGGAGCCCCGGACACAGATACGCAGTATTTT. This translates into CASSEGAPDTDTQYF.

This chain connects TRBV7-9 to TRBJ2-7, with 11 positions matching TRBD2. Per germline, CDR1 SEHNR and CDR2 FQNEAQ (reference sequence). J gave up 4 bases and V 1 base, and 9 bases lay outside the gene matches. The length of the CDR3 is 17 residues. CDR3 DNA: TGTGCCAGCAGCTTAGGAGGTAGCGGGAGGGCCGATTACGAGCAGTACTTC. This sequence encodes CASSLGGSGRADYEQYF.

The chain uses TRBV11-2 and TRBJ1-3; perhaps TRBD1 as D (5 bases). The germline gives CDR1 SGHAT, CDR2 FQNNGV. This CDR3 region has 16 residues. Trimming removed 5 bases from V and 0 bases from J, with 14 bases in between. CDR3 coding DNA: TGTGCCAGCAGCCCCGACGACAGACCCTCTGGAAACACCATATATTTT. This encodes CASSPDDRPSGNTIYF.

This chain uses TRBV18 with TRBJ1-2, with 8 nucleotides matching TRBD1. The CDR3 length is 12 residues. The trim removed 3 bases at V and 7 bases at J, leaving 1 base unmatched. Germline V CDR1 and CDR2: KGHSH, LQKENI. The CDR3 here is CASSPQGAGYTF. CDR3 bases: TGTGCCAGCTCACCGCAGGGGGCTGGCTACACCTTC.

The CDR3 here is CASSEEARQRNEQFF. The CDR3 nucleotides are TGTGCCAGCAGTGAAGAGGCGAGACAGCGAAATGAGCAGTTCTTC. The chain uses TRBV2 and TRBJ2-1; D perhaps matches TRBD1 (5 bases). Germline loops: CDR1 SNHLY, CDR2 FYNNEI. V was cut by 1 base and J by 7 bases, with 14 bases left in between. The CDR3 extends over 15 amino acids.

This chain connects TRBV5-5 to TRBJ1-1; 8 nucleotides line up with TRBD1. This CDR3 comprises 13 residues. Germline lookup yields CDR1 SGHKS and CDR2 YYEKEE (reference sequence). J gave up 5 bases and V 5 bases, and 5 bases lay outside the gene matches. The CDR3 here is CASRGQGWTEAFF. CDR3 bases: TGTGCCAGCAGAGGACAGGGATGGACTGAAGCTTTCTTT.

The rearrangement links TRBV28 to TRBJ1-4; D is unresolved. The CDR3 contains 15 residues. Germline values: CDR1 MDHEN, CDR2 SYDVKM. Trimming shortened V by 2 bases and J by 0 bases, and 7 bases separated the two germline ends. CDR3 sequence (DNA): TGTGCCAGCAGTTTACCCCAGTCAACTAATGAAAAACTGTTTTTT. The encoded protein is CASSLPQSTNEKLFF.